This T cell receptor (beta chain) was captured in a study of blood T cell repertoires in COVID-19. Study at large: Acute-phase and convalescent COVID-19 samples originated in the United States, Italy and Spain.

The method was immunoSEQ multiplex PCR; TCRdb's version includes in-frame clones alone and lacks a portion of them. Of about 160,000 clones listed, about 80% were seen once; the top ten hold around 7%. Enrollment of patients from Seattle took place during active infection, with longitudinal follow-up. Germline V gene sequence: CDR1 MDHEN, CDR2 SYDVKM. The ends lost 2 bases at V and 2 bases at J; junction bases unmatched: 4. The CDR3 spans 16 residues. V gene TRBV28 combines with J gene TRBJ2-2, with 8 positions matching TRBD2. The sample comprised peripheral blood. This sequence originates from a woman between 40 and 55 years old with COVID-19, enrolled during active disease. The CDR3 DNA sequence: TGTGCCAGCAGTTTACTTACTAGCGGTAACACCGGGGAGCTGTTTTTT. It codes for CASSLLTSGNTGELFF.